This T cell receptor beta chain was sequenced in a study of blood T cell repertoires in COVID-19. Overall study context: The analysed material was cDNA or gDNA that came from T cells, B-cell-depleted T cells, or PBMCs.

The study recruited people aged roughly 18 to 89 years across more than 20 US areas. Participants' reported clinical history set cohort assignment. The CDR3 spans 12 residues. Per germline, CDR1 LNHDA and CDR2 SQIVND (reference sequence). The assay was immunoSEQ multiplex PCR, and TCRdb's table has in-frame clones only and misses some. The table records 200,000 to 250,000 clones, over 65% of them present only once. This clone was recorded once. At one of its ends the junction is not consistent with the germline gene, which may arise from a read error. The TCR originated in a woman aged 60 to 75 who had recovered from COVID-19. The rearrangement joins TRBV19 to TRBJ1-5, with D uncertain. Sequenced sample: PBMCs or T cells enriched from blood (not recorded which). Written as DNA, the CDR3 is TGCGCTAGCGGACCGTACAATCAGCCCCAGCATTTT. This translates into CASGPYNQPQHF.